This is a list of T cell receptor beta chains from one sample in a study of blood T cell repertoires in COVID-19. Repertoires were generated with immunoSEQ multiplex PCR, while TCRdb's copy carries only in-frame clones and drops some. Among fewer than 200,000 clones listed, roughly 79% were seen once. Sequenced material: peripheral blood. All receptors come from an elderly woman with COVID-19, enrolled during active disease. Both conserved end residues are part of each CDR3. A D gene is named only where the DNA matches it firmly. Rows give clone size only sometimes, using once, few, many, or a class for an expanded clone.

>.|TRBJ2-2|TRBD1|TRBV5-1|15
TGCGCCAGCAGCTACGGGACAGCCAACACCGGGGAGCTGTTTTTT
CASSYGTANTGELFF
>once|TRBJ1-2|TRBD1|TRBV3-1/TRBV3-2|14
TGTGCCAGCAGCCGCCGCGGGACAGGCTATGGCTACACCTTC
CASSRRGTGYGYTF
>.|TRBJ1-2|.|TRBV19|14
TGTGCCAGTAGTATAGCTGCAGGAAGCTATGGCTACACCTTC
CASSIAAGSYGYTF
>.|TRBJ2-3|TRBD2|TRBV7-9|16
TGTGCCAGCAGCTTAGCTAGCGGGAGCCTGGGGGGTACGCAGTATTTT
CASSLASGSLGGTQYF
>.|TRBJ2-7|TRBD1|TRBV28|15
TGTGCCAGCAGTTACCTCAGGGGGCTCGGGTACGAGCAGTACTTC
CASSYLRGLGYEQYF
>once|TRBJ1-1|TRBD1|TRBV11-3|14
TGTGCCAGCAGCTGGGACAGTATGAACACTGAAGCTTTCTTT
CASSWDSMNTEAFF
>once|TRBJ2-1|.|TRBV6-2/TRBV6-3|12
TGTGCCAGCAGTTACTTCGGCAATGAGCAGTTCTTC
CASSYFGNEQFF
>.|TRBJ1-2|.|TRBV30|11
TGTGCCTGGAGCGTAGCCGTTGGCTACACCTTC
CAWSVAVGYTF
>.|TRBJ2-5|.|TRBV20-1|9
TGCAGTGCTAGAGATGGTTCAGACTTC
CSARDGSDF
>.|TRBJ2-3|.|TRBV5-1|14
TGCGCCAGCAGCGCGGGGACTAGCACAGATACGCAGTATTTT
CASSAGTSTDTQYF
>.|TRBJ2-3|.|TRBV30|14
TGTGCCTGGAGTGTAGGGGTAATGCGAGATACGCAGTATTTT
CAWSVGVMRDTQYF
>.|TRBJ2-7|TRBD1|TRBV6-5|15
TGTGCCAGCAGTTACTCGCGAGACAGGGGGACCGAGCAGTACTTC
CASSYSRDRGTEQYF
>.|TRBJ2-3|.|TRBV10-3|15
TGTGCCATCAGTGAGGGGGGCTCGGTCACAGATACGCAGTATTTT
CAISEGGSVTDTQYF
>.|TRBJ2-3|.|TRBV9|13
TGTGCCAGCAGTACCTTCGGGGAAGATACGCAGTATTTT
CASSTFGEDTQYF
>few|TRBJ2-4|TRBD2|TRBV6-5|15
TGTGCCAGCAGTTACTCTAGCGGGATCAAAAACATTCAGTACTTC
CASSYSSGIKNIQYF
>.|TRBJ1-1|.|TRBV6-2/TRBV6-3|12
TGTGCCAGCAGTTACGGCCGCACTGAAGCTTTCTTT
CASSYGRTEAFF
>.|TRBJ2-3|TRBD2|TRBV5-1|18
TGCGCCAGCAGCTTGGCGGTTCGGGCTAGCGGCCCCCCAGATACGCAGTATTTT
CASSLAVRASGPPDTQYF
>once|TRBJ2-2|TRBD1|TRBV10-3|14
TGTGCCATCAGGGGACAGGAGAACACCGGGGAGCTGTTTTTT
CAIRGQENTGELFF
>once|TRBJ2-3|.|TRBV20-1|11
TGCAGTGCAACAGTGGGAGATACGCAGTATTTT
CSATVGDTQYF
>once|TRBJ2-1|.|TRBV9|16
TGTGCCAGCAGCATCTACCCCCGGGACTCCTACAATGAGCAGTTCTTC
CASSIYPRDSYNEQFF
>.|TRBJ2-3|.|TRBV5-6|16
TGTGCCAGCAGCTTGGAACTGGGGGGACGCGCAGATACGCAGTATTTT
CASSLELGGRADTQYF
>once|TRBJ1-1|.|TRBV10-3|16
TGTGCCATCAGAAGGGACACTGGGTTTATGAACACTGAAGCTTTCTTT
CAIRRDTGFMNTEAFF
>.|TRBJ2-1|TRBD1|TRBV5-7|14
TGTGCCAGCAGCTTCCGGGACAGGGATCCTGAGCAGTTCTTC
CASSFRDRDPEQFF
>once|TRBJ2-3|TRBD1|TRBV2|17
TGTGCCAGCAGCCCGACCCCAGCAGGGGGCTCCACAGATACGCAGTATTTT
CASSPTPAGGSTDTQYF
>.|TRBJ2-3|TRBD1|TRBV5-1|15
TGCGCCAGCAGCGCGACAGGGGACCGCACAGATACGCAGTATTTT
CASSATGDRTDTQYF
>.|TRBJ2-7|.|TRBV5-5|15
TGTGCCAGCAGCTTTGGGGCAGGGCACGTTTTCGAGACGTACTTC
CASSFGAGHVFETYF
>.|TRBJ2-7|TRBD1|TRBV7-8|15
TGTGCCAGCAGCAGGACAGGGGACAGCTCCTACGAGCAGTACTTC
CASSRTGDSSYEQYF
>.|TRBJ1-1|TRBD1|TRBV27|13
TGTGCCAGCAGTCCGTGGACAGGGGCGGCAGCTTTCTTT
CASSPWTGAAAFF
>.|TRBJ1-2|.|TRBV18|15
TGTGCCAGCTCCCCTAATACCACAGCTAACTATGGCTACACCTTC
CASSPNTTANYGYTF
>once|TRBJ2-7|TRBD1|TRBV5-4|15
TGTGCCAGCAGCCCTCGGGGACAGGGGCCCTACGAGCAGTACTTC
CASSPRGQGPYEQYF
>.|TRBJ1-1|.|TRBV6-5|15
TGTGCCAGCAGTTCCATGTCAGGGGTACGGGCTGAAGCTTTCTTT
CASSSMSGVRAEAFF
>.|TRBJ2-7|.|TRBV15|16
TGTGCCACCAGCAGAGATCCACCCCCGGGAGCCTACGAGCAGTACTTC
CATSRDPPPGAYEQYF
>.|TRBJ2-5|TRBD1|TRBV6-1|14
TGTGCCAGCACACAGACAGGGGGCGAAGAGACCCAGTACTTC
CASTQTGGEETQYF
>.|TRBJ2-7|.|TRBV7-9|13
TGTGCCAGCAGCCCCAAGAGCTCCTACGAGCAGTACTTC
CASSPKSSYEQYF
>.|TRBJ2-1|TRBD2|TRBV2|15
TGTGCCAGCAGTGGCAGAGTAGCGGGGGGTAGTGAGCAGTTCTTC
CASSGRVAGGSEQFF
>.|TRBJ1-2|.|TRBV12-3/TRBV12-4|13
TGTGCCAGCAGTTTCCCGGGAAACTATGGCTACACCTTC
CASSFPGNYGYTF
>.|TRBJ1-5|TRBD1|TRBV6-6|15
TGTGCCAGCATGGGACAGGGCCAATTCAATCAGCCCCAGCATTTT
CASMGQGQFNQPQHF
>.|TRBJ2-1|TRBD1|TRBV9|16
TGTGCCAGCAGCGTAGGGACAGGTTTTACCTACAATGAGCAGTTCTTC
CASSVGTGFTYNEQFF
>.|TRBJ1-6|.|TRBV14|17
TGTGCCAGCAGCCTCGCGGGATGGGGCCCTTATAATTCACCCCTCCACTTT
CASSLAGWGPYNSPLHF
>.|TRBJ2-2|.|TRBV9|15
TGTGCCAGCAGCTTCAGGTCCCTCCCCACCGGGGAGCTGTTTTTT
CASSFRSLPTGELFF
>.|TRBJ2-5|.|TRBV29-1|12
TGCAGCGTCGGACAGAGTCAAGAGACCCAGTACTTC
CSVGQSQETQYF
>.|TRBJ2-7|TRBD1|TRBV6-2/TRBV6-3|16
TGTGCCAGCAGCCCCCCACCGGGACAGGGGGCGGCCGAGCAGTACTTC
CASSPPPGQGAAEQYF
>.|TRBJ1-1|TRBD1|TRBV28|15
TGTGCCAGCACCACCACAGGGGGGTTTGGCACTGAAGCTTTCTTT
CASTTTGGFGTEAFF
>.|TRBJ2-7|TRBD2|TRBV4-1|17
TGCGCCAGCAGCCAGGGACTAGCGGGAGGGCCGTGGCTCGAGCAGTACTTC
CASSQGLAGGPWLEQYF
>once|TRBJ1-5|TRBD1|TRBV6-5|14
TGTGCCAGCAGAGCAGGGGGTTCATATCAGCCCCAGCATTTT
CASRAGGSYQPQHF
>.|TRBJ1-1|.|TRBV6-2/TRBV6-3|11
TGTGCCAGCAGTTTCCGGACAGAAGCTTTCTTT
CASSFRTEAFF
>.|TRBJ2-3|TRBD2|TRBV2|15
TGTGCCAGCAGCGCCGGGACTACTCAGATGGGTACGCAGTATTTT
CASSAGTTQMGTQYF
>.|TRBJ2-7|TRBD1|TRBV11-3|15
TGTGCCAGCAGCTTAGGGACCGGGACAGTCAACGAGCAGTACTTC
CASSLGTGTVNEQYF
>.|TRBJ1-1|.|TRBV7-9|15
TGTGCCAGCAGCTTAAGTCGACAGGAGAACACTGAAGCTTTCTTT
CASSLSRQENTEAFF
>.|TRBJ2-1|TRBD2|TRBV5-1|14
TGCGCCAGCAGCCCGGAGCTAGCGGGGAGGGAGCAGTTCTTC
CASSPELAGREQFF
>once|TRBJ2-7|.|TRBV9|15
TGTGCCAGCAGCGTAGGAGACAGCATCGCCTACGAGCAGTACTTC
CASSVGDSIAYEQYF
>.|TRBJ1-3|.|TRBV29-1|13
TGCAGCGTTGGGACAGCGGCTGGAAACACCATATATTTT
CSVGTAAGNTIYF
>.|TRBJ1-2|TRBD1|TRBV24-1|13
TGTGCCGCTGGCACAGGGGGACGGGATGGCTACACCTTC
CAAGTGGRDGYTF
>.|TRBJ1-1|TRBD1|TRBV28|14
TGTGCCAGCAGCCCTGGACAGGGGGACACTGAAGCTTTCTTT
CASSPGQGDTEAFF
>.|TRBJ1-3|.|TRBV3-1/TRBV3-2|14
TGTGCCAGCAGCCAAACCAGGAGGGGAAACACCATATATTTT
CASSQTRRGNTIYF
>.|TRBJ2-7|.|TRBV3-1/TRBV3-2|16
TGTGCCAGCAGCCAGTCCCCTGGGCCCCAAGGAGGAGAGCAGTACTTC
CASSQSPGPQGGEQYF
>.|TRBJ1-4|.|TRBV19|14
TGTGCCAGTAGCGGGGGAGTTGCAGTCGAAAAACTGTTTTTT
CASSGGVAVEKLFF